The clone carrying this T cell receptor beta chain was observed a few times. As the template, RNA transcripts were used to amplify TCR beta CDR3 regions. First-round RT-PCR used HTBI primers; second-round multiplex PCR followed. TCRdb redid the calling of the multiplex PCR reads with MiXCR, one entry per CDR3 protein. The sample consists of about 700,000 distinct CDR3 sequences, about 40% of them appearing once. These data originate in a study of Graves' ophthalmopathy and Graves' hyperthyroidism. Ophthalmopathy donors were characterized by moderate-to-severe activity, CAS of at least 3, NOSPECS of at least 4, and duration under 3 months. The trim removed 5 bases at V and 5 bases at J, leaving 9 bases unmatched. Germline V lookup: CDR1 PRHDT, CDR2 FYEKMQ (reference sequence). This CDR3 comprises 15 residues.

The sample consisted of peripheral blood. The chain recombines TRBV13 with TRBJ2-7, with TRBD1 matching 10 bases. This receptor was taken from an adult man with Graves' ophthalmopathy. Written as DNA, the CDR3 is TGTGCCAGCAGCCCAGCCGGGACAGGGGTAAACGAGCAGTACTTC. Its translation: CASSPAGTGVNEQYF.